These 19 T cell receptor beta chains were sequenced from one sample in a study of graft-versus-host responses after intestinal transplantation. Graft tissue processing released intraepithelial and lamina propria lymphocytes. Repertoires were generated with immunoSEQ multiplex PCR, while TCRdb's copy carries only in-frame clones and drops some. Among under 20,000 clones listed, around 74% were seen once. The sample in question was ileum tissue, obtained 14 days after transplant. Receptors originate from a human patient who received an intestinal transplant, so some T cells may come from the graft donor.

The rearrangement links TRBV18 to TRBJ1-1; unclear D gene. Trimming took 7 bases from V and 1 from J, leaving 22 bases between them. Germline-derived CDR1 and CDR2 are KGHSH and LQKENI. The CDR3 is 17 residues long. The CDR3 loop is CASLKQVPVTPNTEAFF. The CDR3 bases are TGTGCCAGCTTAAAGCAGGTTCCTGTAACGCCGAACACTGAAGCTTTCTTT.

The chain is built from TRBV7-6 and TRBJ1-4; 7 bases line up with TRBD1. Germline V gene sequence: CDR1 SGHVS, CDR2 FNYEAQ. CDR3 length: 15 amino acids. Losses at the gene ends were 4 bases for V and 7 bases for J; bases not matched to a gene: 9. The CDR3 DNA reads TGTGCCAGCAGCTCCGAGACAGGGAAAGGTGAAAAACTGTTTTTT. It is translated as CASSSETGKGEKLFF.

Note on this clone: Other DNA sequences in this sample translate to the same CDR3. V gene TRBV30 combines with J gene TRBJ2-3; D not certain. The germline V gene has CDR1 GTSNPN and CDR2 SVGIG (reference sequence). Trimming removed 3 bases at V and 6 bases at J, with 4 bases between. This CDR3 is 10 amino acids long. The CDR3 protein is CAWRGDTQYF. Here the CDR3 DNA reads TGTGCCTGGAGGGGGGATACGCAGTATTTT.

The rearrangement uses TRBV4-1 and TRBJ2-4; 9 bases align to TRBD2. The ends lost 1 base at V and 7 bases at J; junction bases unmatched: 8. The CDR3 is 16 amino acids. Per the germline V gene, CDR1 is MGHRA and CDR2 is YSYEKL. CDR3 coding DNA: TGCGCCAGCAGCCAAGGCGGGGGGGCCGTTAAGAACATTCAGTACTTC. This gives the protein CASSQGGGAVKNIQYF.

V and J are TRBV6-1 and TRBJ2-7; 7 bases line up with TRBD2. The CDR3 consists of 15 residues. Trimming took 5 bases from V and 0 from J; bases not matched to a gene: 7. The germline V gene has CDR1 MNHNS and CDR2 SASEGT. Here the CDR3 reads CASSLSGVPSYEQYF. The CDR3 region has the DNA TGTGCCAGCAGTTTGAGCGGGGTCCCCTCCTACGAGCAGTACTTC.

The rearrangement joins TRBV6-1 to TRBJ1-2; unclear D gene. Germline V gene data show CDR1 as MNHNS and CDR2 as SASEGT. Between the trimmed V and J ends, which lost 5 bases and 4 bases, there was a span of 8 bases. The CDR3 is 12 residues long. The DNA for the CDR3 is TGTGCCAGCAGTAAGGGTTCCTATGGCTACACCTTC. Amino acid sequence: CASSKGSYGYTF.

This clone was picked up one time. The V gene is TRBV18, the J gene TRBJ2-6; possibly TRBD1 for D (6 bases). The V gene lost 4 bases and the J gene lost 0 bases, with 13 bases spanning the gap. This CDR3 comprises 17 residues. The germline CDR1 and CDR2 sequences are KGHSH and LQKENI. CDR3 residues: CASSQGHSSSGANVLTF. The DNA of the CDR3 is TGTGCCAGCTCACAGGGACACTCGAGCTCTGGGGCCAACGTCCTGACTTTC.

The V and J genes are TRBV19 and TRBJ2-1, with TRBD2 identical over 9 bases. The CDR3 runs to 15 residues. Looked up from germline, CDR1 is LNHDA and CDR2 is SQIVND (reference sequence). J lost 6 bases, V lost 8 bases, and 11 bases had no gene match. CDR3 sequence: CASQSGTSWPNEQFF. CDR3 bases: TGTGCCAGTCAATCCGGGACTAGCTGGCCCAATGAGCAGTTCTTC.

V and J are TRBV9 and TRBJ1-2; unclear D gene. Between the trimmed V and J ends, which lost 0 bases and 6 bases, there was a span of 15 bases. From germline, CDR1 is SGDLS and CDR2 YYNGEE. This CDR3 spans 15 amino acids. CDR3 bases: TGTGCCAGCAGCGTAGCGGGAGAGGTATGGGATGGCTACACCTTC. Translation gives CASSVAGEVWDGYTF.

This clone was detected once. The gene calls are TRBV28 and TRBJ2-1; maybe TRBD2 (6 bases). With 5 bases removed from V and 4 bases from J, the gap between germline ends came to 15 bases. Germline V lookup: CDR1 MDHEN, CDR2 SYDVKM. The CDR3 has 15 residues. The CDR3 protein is CASSPPRAGYNEQFF. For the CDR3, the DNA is TGTGCCAGCAGTCCACCCAGGGCGGGATACAATGAGCAGTTCTTC.

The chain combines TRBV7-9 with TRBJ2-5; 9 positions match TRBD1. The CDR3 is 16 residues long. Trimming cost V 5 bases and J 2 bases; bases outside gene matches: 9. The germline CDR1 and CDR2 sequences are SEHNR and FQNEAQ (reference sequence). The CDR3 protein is CASSRQGVSPQETQYF. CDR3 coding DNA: TGTGCCAGCAGCCGACAGGGGGTGAGCCCACAAGAGACCCAGTACTTC.

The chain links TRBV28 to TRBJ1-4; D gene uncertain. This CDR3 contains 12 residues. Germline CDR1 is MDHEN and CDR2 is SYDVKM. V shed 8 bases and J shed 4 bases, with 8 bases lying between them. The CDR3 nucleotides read TGTGCCAGCGGGCGAATTAATGAAAAACTGTTTTTT. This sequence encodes CASGRINEKLFF.

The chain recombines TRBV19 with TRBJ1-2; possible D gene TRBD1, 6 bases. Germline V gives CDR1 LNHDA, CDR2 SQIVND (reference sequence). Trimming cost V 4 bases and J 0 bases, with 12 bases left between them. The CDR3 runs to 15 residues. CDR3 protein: CASSNYDRTNYGYTF. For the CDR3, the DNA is TGTGCCAGTAGTAACTACGACAGGACTAACTATGGCTACACCTTC.

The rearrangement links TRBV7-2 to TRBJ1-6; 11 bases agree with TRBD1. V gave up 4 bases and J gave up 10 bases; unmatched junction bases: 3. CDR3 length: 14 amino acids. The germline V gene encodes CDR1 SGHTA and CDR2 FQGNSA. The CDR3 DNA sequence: TGTGCCAGCAGCTCGGACAGGGGGCTGTCACCCCTCCACTTT. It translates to CASSSDRGLSPLHF.

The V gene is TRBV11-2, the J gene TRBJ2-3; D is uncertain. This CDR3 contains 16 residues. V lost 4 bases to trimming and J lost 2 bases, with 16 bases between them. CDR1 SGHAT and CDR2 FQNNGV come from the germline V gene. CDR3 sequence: CASSWASLVNTDTQYF. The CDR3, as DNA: TGTGCCAGCAGCTGGGCCAGCTTAGTTAACACAGATACGCAGTATTTT.

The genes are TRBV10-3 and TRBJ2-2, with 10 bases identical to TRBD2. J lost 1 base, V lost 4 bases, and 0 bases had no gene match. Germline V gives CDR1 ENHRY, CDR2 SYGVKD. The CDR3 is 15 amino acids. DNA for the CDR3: TGTGCCATCAGTGGGACTAGCGGGAACACCGGGGAGCTGTTTTTT. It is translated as CAISGTSGNTGELFF.

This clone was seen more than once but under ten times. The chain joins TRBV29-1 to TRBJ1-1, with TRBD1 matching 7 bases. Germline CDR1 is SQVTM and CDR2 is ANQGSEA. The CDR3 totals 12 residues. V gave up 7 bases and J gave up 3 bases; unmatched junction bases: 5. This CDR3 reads CSALTGDTEAFF. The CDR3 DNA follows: TGCAGCGCCCTTACAGGGGACACTGAAGCTTTCTTT.

This chain's CDR3 is CASSLRQDSYEQYF. CDR3 nucleotides: TGTGCCAGCAGCTTAAGACAGGACAGTTACGAGCAGTACTTC. The V call is TRBV7-9, the J call TRBJ2-7; weak D call: TRBD1 (6 bases). The CDR3 consists of 14 residues. Germline V gene sequence: CDR1 SEHNR, CDR2 FQNEAQ (reference sequence). V lost 2 bases and J 4 bases, leaving 12 bases between the germline ends.

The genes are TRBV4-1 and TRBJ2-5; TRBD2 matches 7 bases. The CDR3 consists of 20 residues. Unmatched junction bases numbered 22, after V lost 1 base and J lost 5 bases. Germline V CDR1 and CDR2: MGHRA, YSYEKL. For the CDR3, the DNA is TGCGCCAGCAGCCAAGCCCCCTCTAGCGGAGAGGGCCTCTTTTGGGAGACCCAGTACTTC. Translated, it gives CASSQAPSSGEGLFWETQYF.